These T cell receptor beta chains were read from a single sample in a study of early T cells in non-severe SARS-CoV-2 infection. TCRdb reprocessed the 5' RACE reads with MiXCR, giving one entry per CDR3 protein. The table shows more than 65,000 distinct CDR3 sequences, with about 4.9% occurring only once. The sample in question was whole blood, obtained at baseline. These TCRs come from an adult who was a healthcare worker with PCR-confirmed SARS-CoV-2 infection or an uninfected control (not recorded which). The donor label of this sample is uncertain. CDR3s include the opening cysteine and the closing phenylalanine or tryptophan. A D gene is named only where the DNA matches it firmly. Clone size is shown for a subset of rows, as once, few, many or a class of expanded clone.

size	D	J	V	CDR3	DNA
NA	NA	TRBJ2-2	TRBV5-5	CASSLGDGELFF	TGTGCCAGCAGCCTAGGGGACGGGGAGCTGTTTTTT
many	TRBD1	TRBJ1-5	TRBV6-6	CASSRGGNQPQHF	TGTGCCAGCAGCAGGGGGGGCAATCAGCCCCAGCATTTT
many	TRBD2	TRBJ2-6	TRBV6-4	CASSSGGLSGANVLTF	TGTGCCTCCTCTAGCGGGGGCCTCTCTGGGGCCAACGTCCTGACTTTC
many	NA	TRBJ1-5	TRBV6-5	CATGQPQHF	TGTGCCACGGGTCAGCCCCAGCATTTT
NA	TRBD2	TRBJ2-3	TRBV18	CASSPGLGTDTQYF	TGTGCCAGCTCACCGGGACTAGGCACAGATACGCAGTATTTT
few	TRBD2	TRBJ2-5	TRBV10-2	CASIHRRAGGYQETQYF	TGCGCCAGCATCCACCGGAGGGCGGGGGGTTACCAAGAGACCCAGTACTTC
many	NA	TRBJ2-1	TRBV20-1	CSARSGPAGDEQFF	TGCAGTGCTCGTTCAGGGCCCGCTGGGGATGAGCAGTTCTTC
NA	TRBD1	TRBJ1-1	TRBV7-6	CASSTFPGTVNTEAFF	TGTGCCAGCAGCACTTTCCCCGGGACAGTGAACACTGAAGCTTTCTTT
NA	TRBD1	TRBJ1-2	TRBV27	CASSLQGVNGYTF	TGTGCCAGCAGTTTACAGGGGGTTAACGGCTACACCTTC
few	NA	TRBJ1-2	TRBV6-5	CASSYSKGAGYTF	TGTGCCAGCAGTTACTCGAAAGGAGCTGGCTACACCTTC
many	TRBD1	TRBJ1-2	TRBV7-9	CASSLAAGGWFGYTF	TGTGCCAGCAGCTTAGCGGCAGGGGGCTGGTTTGGCTACACCTTC
NA	TRBD2	TRBJ2-5	TRBV4-1	CASSPLGLDQETQYF	TGCGCCAGCAGCCCGTTGGGACTAGACCAAGAGACCCAGTACTTC
many	NA	TRBJ1-1	TRBV4-2	CASSQDGFGNTEAFF	TGTGCCAGCAGCCAAGATGGGTTTGGGAACACTGAAGCTTTCTTT